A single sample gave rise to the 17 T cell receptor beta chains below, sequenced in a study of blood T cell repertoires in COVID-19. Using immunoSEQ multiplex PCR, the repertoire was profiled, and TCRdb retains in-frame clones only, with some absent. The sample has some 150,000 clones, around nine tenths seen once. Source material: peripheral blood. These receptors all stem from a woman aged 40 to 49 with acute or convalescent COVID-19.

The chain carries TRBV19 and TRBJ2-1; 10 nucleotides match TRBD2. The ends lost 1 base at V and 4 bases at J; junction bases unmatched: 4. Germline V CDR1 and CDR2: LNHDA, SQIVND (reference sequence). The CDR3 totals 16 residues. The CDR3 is CASSIALAGRYNEQFF. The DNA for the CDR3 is TGTGCCAGTAGTATAGCACTAGCGGGACGGTACAATGAGCAGTTCTTC.

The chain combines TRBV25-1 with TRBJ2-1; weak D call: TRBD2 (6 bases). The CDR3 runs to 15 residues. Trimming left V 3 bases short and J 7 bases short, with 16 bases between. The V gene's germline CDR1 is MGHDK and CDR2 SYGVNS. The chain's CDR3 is CASSDPSVGWNEQFF. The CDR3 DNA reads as TGTGCCAGCAGTGACCCTAGCGTCGGTTGGAATGAGCAGTTCTTC.

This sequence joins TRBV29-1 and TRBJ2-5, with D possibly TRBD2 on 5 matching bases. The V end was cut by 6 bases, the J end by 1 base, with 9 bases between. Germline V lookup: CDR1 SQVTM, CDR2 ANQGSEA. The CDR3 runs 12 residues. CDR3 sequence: CSVLGLQETQYF. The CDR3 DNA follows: TGCAGCGTACTAGGGCTCCAAGAGACCCAGTACTTC. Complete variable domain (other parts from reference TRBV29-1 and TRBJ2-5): SAVISQKPSRDICQRGTSLTIQCQVDSQVTMMFWYRQQPGQSLTLIATANQGSEATYESGFVIDKFPISRPNLTFSTLTVSNMSPEDSSIYLCSVLGLQETQYFGPGTRLLVL.

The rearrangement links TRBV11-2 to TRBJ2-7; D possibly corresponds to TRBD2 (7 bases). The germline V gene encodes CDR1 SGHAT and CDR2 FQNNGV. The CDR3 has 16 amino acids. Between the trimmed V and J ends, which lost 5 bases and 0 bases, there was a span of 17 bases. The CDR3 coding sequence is TGTGCCAGCAGCCTCGTGCCGGCGGGGGCCTCCTACGAGCAGTACTTC. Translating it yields CASSLVPAGASYEQYF.

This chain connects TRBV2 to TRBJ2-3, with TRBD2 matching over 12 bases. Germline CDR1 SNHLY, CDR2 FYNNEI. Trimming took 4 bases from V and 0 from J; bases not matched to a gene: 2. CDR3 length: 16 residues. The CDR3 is CASSATSGRSTDTQYF. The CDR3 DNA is TGTGCCAGCAGTGCTACTAGCGGGAGGAGCACAGATACGCAGTATTTT.

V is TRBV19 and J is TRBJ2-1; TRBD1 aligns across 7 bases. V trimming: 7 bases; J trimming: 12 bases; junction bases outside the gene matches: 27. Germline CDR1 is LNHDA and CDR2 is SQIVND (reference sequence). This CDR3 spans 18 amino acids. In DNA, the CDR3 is TGTGCCAGTACTACAGGGGCCCGTAAGAGGGATGGATCAATTGGGCAGTTCTTC. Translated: CASTTGARKRDGSIGQFF.

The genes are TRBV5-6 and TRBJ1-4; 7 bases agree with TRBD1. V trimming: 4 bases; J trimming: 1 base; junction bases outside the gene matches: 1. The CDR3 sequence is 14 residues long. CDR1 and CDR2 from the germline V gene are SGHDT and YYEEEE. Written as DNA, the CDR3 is TGTGCCAGCAGCCGGACAGGAACTAATGAAAAACTGTTTTTT. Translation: CASSRTGTNEKLFF.

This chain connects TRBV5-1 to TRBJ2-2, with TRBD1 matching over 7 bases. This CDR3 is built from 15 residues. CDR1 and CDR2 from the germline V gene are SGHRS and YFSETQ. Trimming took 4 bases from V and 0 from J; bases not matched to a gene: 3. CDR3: CASSAGQANTGELFF. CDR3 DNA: TGCGCCAGCAGCGCAGGACAGGCGAACACCGGGGAGCTGTTTTTT.

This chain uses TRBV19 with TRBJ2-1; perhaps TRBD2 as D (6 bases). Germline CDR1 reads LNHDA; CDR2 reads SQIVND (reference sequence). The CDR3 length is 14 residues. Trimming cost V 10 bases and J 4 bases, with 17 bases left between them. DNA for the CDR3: TGTGCCACCCAAGCGGCTAGCGCGTACAATGAGCAGTTCTTC. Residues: CATQAASAYNEQFF.

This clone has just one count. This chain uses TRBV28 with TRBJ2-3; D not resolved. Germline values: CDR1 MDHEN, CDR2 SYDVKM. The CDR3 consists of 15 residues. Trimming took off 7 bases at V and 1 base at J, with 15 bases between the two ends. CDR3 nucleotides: TGTGCCAGCATCGACTCCCAAATCCGCACAGATACGCAGTATTTT. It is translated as CASIDSQIRTDTQYF.

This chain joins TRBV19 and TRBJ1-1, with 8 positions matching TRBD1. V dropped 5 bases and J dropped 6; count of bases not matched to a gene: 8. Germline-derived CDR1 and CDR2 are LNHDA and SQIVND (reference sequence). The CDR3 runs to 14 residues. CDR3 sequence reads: CASSVSGTGPEAFF. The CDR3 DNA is TGTGCCAGTAGTGTTTCCGGGACAGGCCCTGAAGCTTTCTTT. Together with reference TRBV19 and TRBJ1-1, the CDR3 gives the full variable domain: DGGITQSPKYLFRKEGQNVTLSCEQNLNHDAMYWYRQDPGQGLRLIYYSQIVNDFQKGDIAEGYSVSREKKESFPLTVTSAQKNPTAFYLCASSVSGTGPEAFFGQGTRLTVV.

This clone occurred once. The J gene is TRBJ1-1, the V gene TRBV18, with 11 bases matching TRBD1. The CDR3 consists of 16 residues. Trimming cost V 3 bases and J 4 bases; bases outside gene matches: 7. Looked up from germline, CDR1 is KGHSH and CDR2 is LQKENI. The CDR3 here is CASSPQGTGGITEAFF. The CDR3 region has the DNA TGTGCCAGCTCACCCCAGGGGACAGGGGGGATCACTGAAGCTTTCTTT.

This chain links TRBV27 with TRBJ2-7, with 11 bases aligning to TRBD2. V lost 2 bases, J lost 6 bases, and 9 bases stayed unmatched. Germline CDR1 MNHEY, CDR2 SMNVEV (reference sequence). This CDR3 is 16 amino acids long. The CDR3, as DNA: TGTGCCAGCAGTTTAATTACTAGCGGGAGAAAACTCGAGCAGTACTTC. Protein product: CASSLITSGRKLEQYF.

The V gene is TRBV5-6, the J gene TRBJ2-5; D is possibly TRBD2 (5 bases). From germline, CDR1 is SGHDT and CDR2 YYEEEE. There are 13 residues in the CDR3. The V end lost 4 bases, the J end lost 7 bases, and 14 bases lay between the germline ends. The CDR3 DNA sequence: TGTGCCAGCAGCCCGGACTCTTATGGGACCCAGTACTTC. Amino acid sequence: CASSPDSYGTQYF.

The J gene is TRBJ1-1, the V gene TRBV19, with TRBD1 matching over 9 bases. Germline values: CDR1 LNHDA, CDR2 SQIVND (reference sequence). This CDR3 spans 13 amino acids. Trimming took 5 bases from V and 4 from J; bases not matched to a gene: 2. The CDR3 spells CASSVQGATEAFF. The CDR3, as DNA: TGTGCCAGTAGTGTACAGGGGGCCACTGAAGCTTTCTTT.

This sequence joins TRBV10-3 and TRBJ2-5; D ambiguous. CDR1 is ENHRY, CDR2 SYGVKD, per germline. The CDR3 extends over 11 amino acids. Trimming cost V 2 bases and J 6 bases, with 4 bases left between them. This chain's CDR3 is CAISEGQTQYF. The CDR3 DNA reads TGTGCCATCAGTGAGGGCCAGACCCAGTACTTC.

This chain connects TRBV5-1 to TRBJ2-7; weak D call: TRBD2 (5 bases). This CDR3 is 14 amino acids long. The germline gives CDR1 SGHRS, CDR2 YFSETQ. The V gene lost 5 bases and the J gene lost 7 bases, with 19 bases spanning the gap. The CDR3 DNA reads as TGCGCCAGCAGTTACACCGGGGAGTTAGGGGAGCAGTACTTC. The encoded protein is CASSYTGELGEQYF.